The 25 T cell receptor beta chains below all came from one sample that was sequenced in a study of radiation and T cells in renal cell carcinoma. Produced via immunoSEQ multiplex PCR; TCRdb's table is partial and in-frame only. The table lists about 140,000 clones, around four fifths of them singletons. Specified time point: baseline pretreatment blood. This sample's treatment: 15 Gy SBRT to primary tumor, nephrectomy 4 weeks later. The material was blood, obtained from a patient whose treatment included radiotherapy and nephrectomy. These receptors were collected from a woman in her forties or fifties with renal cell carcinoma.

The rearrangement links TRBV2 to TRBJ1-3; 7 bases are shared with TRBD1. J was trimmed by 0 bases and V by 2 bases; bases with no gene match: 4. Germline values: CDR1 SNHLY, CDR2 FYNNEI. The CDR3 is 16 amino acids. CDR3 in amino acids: CASSETGTASGNTIYF. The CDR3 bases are TGTGCCAGCAGTGAAACCGGGACAGCCTCTGGAAACACCATATATTTT.

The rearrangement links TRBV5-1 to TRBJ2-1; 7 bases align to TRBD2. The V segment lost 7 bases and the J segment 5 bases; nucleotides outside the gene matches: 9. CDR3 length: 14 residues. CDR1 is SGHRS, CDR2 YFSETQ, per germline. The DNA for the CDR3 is TGCGCCAGCTCCCGCCGGGGGGATAACAATGAGCAGTTCTTC. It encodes CASSRRGDNNEQFF.

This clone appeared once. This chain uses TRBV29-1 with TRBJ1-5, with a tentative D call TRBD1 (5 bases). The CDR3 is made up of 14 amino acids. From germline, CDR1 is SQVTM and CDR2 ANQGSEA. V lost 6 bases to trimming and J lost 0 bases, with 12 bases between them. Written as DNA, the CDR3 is TGCAGCGTGCGGGGCGGTGATAGCAATCAGCCCCAGCATTTT. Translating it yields CSVRGGDSNQPQHF.

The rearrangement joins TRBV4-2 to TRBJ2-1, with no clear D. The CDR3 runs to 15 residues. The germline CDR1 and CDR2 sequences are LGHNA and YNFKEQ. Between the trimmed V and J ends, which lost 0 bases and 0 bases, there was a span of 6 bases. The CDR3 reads CASSQDLVSYNEQFF. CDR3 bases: TGTGCCAGCAGCCAAGATTTAGTCTCCTACAATGAGCAGTTCTTC.

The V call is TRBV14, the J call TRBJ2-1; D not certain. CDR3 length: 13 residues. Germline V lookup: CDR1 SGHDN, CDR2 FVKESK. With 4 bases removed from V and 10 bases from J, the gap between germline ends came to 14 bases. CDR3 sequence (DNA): TGTGCCAGCAGCCCCAGTCGGCTAGGCGAGCAGTTCTTC. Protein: CASSPSRLGEQFF.

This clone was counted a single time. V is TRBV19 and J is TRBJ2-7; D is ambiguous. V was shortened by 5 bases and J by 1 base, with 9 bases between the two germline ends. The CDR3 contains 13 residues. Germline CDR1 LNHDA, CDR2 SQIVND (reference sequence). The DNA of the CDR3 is TGTGCCAGTAGTCTTGGCTATTCCTACGAGCAGTACTTC. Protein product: CASSLGYSYEQYF.

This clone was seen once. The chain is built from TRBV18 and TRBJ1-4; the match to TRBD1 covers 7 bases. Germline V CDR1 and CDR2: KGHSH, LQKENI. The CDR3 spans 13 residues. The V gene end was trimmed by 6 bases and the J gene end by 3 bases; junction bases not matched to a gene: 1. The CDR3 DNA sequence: TGTGCCAGCTCGACAGGGTCTAATGAAAAACTGTTTTTT. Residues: CASSTGSNEKLFF. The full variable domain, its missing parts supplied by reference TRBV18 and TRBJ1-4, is NAGVMQNPRHLVRRRGQEARLRCSPMKGHSHVYWYRQLPEEGLKFMVYLQKENIIDESGMPKERFSAEFPKEGPSILRIQQVVRGDSAAYFCASSTGSNEKLFFGSGTQLSVL.

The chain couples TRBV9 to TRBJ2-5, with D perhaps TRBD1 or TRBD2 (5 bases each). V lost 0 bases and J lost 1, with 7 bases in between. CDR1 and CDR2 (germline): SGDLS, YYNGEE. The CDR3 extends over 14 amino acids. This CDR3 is CASSVAGTQETQYF. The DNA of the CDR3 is TGTGCCAGCAGCGTAGCGGGGACCCAAGAGACCCAGTACTTC.

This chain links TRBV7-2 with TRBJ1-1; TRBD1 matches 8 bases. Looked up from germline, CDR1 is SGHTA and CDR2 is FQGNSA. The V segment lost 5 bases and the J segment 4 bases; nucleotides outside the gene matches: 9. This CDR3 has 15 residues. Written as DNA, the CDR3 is TGTGCCAGCAGCGAAGTCGCAGGGGGCGCCACTGAAGCTTTCTTT. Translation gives CASSEVAGGATEAFF.

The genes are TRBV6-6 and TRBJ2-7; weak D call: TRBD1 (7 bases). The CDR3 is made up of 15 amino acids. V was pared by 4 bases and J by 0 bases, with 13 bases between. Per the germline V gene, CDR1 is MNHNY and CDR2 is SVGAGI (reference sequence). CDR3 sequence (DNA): TGTGCCAGCAGTTCAGGGGGGCTCAGCTCCTACGAGCAGTACTTC. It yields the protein CASSSGGLSSYEQYF.

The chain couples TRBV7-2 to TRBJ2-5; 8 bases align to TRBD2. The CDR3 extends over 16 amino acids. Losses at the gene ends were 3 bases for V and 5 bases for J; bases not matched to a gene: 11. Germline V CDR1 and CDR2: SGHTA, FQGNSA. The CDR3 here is CASSLGAGGRWETQYF. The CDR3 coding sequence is TGTGCCAGCAGCTTGGGTGCGGGGGGTCGTTGGGAGACCCAGTACTTC.

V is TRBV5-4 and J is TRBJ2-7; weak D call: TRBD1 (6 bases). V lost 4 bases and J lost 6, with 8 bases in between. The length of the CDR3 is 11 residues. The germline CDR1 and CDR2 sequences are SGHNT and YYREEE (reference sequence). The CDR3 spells CASSLRGEQYF. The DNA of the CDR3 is TGTGCCAGCAGCCTCAGGGGCGAGCAGTACTTC.

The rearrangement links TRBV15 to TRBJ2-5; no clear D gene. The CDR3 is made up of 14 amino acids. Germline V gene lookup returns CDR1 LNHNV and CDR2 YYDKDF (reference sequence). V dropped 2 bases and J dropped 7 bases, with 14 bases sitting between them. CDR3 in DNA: TGTGCCACCAGCAGACCCGGCCCATTGGCGACCCAGTACTTC. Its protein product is CATSRPGPLATQYF.

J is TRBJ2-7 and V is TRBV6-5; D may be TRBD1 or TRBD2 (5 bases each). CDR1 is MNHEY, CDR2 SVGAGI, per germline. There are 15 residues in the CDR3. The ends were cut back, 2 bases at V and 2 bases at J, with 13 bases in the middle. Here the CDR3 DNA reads TGTGCCAGCAGTTACCGGGGCAGTAATCCCTACGAGCAGTACTTC. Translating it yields CASSYRGSNPYEQYF.

For the CDR3, the DNA is TGCGCCAGCAGCATACAGGTTAGCTCCTACGAGCAGTACTTC. This gives the protein CASSIQVSSYEQYF. V usage is TRBV5-1 and J usage is TRBJ2-7; the D gene is possibly TRBD1 (5 bases). Germline-derived CDR1 and CDR2 are SGHRS and YFSETQ. CDR3 size: 14 residues. The ends were cut back, 4 bases at V and 0 bases at J, with 11 bases in the middle. The whole variable domain, remainder taken from reference TRBV5-1 and TRBJ2-7, is KAGVTQTPRYLIKTRGQQVTLSCSPISGHRSVSWYQQTPGQGLQFLFEYFSETQRNKGNFPGRFSGRQFSNSRSEMNVSTLELGDSALYLCASSIQVSSYEQYFGPGTRLTVT.

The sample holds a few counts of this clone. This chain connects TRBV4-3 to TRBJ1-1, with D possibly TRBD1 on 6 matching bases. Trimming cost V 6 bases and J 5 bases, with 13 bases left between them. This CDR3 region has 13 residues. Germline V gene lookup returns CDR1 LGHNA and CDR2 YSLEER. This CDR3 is CASSLQGRTEAFF. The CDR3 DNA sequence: TGCGCCAGCAGTCTCCAGGGGCGAACTGAAGCTTTCTTT.

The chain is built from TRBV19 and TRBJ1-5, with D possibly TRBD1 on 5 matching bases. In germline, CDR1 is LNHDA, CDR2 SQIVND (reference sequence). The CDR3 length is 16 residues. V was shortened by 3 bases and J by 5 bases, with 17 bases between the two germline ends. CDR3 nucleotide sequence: TGTGCCAGTAGTATTCTGGGGCAGGGACGGTATCAGCCCCAGCATTTT. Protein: CASSILGQGRYQPQHF.

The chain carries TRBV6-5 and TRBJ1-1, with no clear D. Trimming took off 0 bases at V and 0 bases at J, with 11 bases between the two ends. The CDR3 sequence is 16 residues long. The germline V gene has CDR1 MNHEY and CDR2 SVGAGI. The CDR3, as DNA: TGTGCCAGCAGTTACTCTTTCGGGCAGTTGAACACTGAAGCTTTCTTT. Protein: CASSYSFGQLNTEAFF.

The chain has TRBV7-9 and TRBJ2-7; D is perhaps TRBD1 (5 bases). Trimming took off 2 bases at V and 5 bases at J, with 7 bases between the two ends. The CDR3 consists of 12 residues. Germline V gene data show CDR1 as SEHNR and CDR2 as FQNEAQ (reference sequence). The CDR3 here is CASSLSGHEQYF. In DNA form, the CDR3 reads TGTGCCAGCAGCTTATCAGGGCACGAGCAGTACTTC.

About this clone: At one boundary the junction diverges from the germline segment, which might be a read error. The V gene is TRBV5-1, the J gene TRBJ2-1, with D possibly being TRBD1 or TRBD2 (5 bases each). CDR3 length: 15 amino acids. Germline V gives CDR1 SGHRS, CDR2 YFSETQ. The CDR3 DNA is TGCGCCGGCAGCTTCGAGGGACGCACCTACAATGAGCAGTTCTTC. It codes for CAGSFEGRTYNEQFF.

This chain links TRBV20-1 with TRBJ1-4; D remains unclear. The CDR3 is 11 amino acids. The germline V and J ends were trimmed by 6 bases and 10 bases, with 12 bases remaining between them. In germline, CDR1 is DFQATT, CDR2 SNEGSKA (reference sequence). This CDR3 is CSASLSLKLFF. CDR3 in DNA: TGCAGTGCCAGCCTCTCTTTAAAACTGTTTTTT.

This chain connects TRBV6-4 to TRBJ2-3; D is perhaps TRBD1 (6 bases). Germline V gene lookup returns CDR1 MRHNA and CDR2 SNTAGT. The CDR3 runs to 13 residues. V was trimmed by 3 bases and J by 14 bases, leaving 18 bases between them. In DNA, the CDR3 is TGTGCCAGCAGTGATGCCGGACAGACCAGTCGGTATTTT. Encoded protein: CASSDAGQTSRYF.

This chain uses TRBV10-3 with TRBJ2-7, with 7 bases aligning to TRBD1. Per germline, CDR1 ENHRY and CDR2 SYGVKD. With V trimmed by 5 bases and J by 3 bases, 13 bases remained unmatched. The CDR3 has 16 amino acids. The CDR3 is CAISLTGTASLYEQYF. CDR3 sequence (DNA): TGTGCCATCAGTCTCACCGGGACAGCGAGTCTCTACGAGCAGTACTTC.

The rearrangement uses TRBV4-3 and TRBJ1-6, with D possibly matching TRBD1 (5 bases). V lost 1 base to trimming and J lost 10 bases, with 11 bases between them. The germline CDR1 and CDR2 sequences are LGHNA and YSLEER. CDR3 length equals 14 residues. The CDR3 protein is CASSQVSGQSPLHF. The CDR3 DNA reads TGCGCCAGCAGCCAAGTTTCAGGGCAATCACCCCTCCACTTT.

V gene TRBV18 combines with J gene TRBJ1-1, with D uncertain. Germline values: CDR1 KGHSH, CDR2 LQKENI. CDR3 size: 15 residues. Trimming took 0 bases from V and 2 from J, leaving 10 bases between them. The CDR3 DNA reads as TGTGCCAGCTCACCACCGAGCCAGGTAAACACTGAAGCTTTCTTT. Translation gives CASSPPSQVNTEAFF. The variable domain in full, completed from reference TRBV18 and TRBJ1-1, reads NAGVMQNPRHLVRRRGQEARLRCSPMKGHSHVYWYRQLPEEGLKFMVYLQKENIIDESGMPKERFSAEFPKEGPSILRIQQVVRGDSAAYFCASSPPSQVNTEAFFGQGTRLTVV.